This T cell receptor (beta chain) was profiled in a study of control samples from healthy donors and cancer patients (dated by TCRdb to the early 2020s). Library prep was done by the immunoSEQ multiplex PCR assay. Drawn from immuneACCESS, this table holds only the in-frame rearrangements with V and J called that TCRdb kept. Clones are partly lost; checked studies trace under half to an unresolved V gene and leave the rest unexplained. A total of roughly 80,000 clones appear in this sample, 80% to 90% of them only once. The ten largest account for roughly 2% of the sample. V is cut back by 4 bases and J by 8 bases, with 11 bases in the junction unmatched. The germline V gene yields MDHEN for CDR1 and SYDVKM for CDR2. Inclusive of the bounding cysteine and phenylalanine, the CDR3 is 16 residues long. Only CDR3 DNA is held: 48 bases, read in frame from base 1. Remarks on this clone: The target of this receptor is not known. No clone much larger than this one lies a single base away; base qualities are absent.

This clonotype originated in a woman aged 55-70 years with head and neck cancer. This receptor chain uses TRBV28 and TRBJ2-2; 9 middle bases align to TRBD1. Sequenced material: PBMCs. The DNA sequence is given as TGTGCCAGCAGTTCACCCGGGACAGGGATAATAGGGGAGCTGTTTTTT. This translates into CASSSPGTGIIGELFF.